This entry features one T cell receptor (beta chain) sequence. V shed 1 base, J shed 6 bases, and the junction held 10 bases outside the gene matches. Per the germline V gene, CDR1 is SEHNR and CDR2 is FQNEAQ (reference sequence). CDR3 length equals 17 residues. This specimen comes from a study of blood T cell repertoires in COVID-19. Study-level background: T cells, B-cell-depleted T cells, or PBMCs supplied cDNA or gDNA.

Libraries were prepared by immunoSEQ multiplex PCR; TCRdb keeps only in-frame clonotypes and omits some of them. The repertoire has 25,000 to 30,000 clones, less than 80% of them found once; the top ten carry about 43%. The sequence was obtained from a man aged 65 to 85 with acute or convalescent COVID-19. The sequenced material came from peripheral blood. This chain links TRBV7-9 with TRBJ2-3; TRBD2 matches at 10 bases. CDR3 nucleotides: TGTGCCAGCAGCTTAGGTCGTCCTAGCGGGAGTTGGGATACGCAGTATTTT. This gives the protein CASSLGRPSGSWDTQYF. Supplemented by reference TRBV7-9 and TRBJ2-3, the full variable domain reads DTGVSQNPRHKITKRGQNVTFRCDPISEHNRLYWYRQTLGQGPEFLTYFQNEAQLEKSRLLSDRFSAERPKGSFSTLEIQRTEQGDSAMYLCASSLGRPSGSWDTQYFGPGTRLTVL.